This T cell receptor beta chain was recorded in a study of T cell repertoires in cytomegalovirus infection (dated by TCRdb to between 2018 and 2021). General notes on the study: The peptide stimulations were aimed at well-studied HLA-B-restricted epitopes as well as recently identified HLA-C-restricted CMV epitopes, whose presentation resists viral immunomodulation. The HLA type of each donor mattered for the analysis, because public TCR beta signatures pointed to carriage of CMV infection along with the matching HLA type.

V is shortened by 6 bases, J by 0 bases, and the region joining them spans 17 bases. From the cysteine through the phenylalanine, the CDR3 covers 16 amino acids. CDR3 DNA only is kept here, 48 bases in frame from base 1. Looking up the germline V gene (reference sequence) yields CDR1 MNHEY and CDR2 SMNVEV. General conclusions and limits of the study: The ex vivo response was dominated by HLA-C-restricted CMV-specific TCR beta clonotypes, and the single most frequent clonotype in two of eight donors was supplied by these HLA-C-restricted clonotypes. In both this cohort and an independent cohort of 352 donors, the cumulative frequency of public TCR beta family members distinguished carriers of CMV infection plus the relevant HLA type.

The sample's treatment or condition label is to be understood as: in vitro stimulation with specific CMV peptide epitopes to enrich CMV-specific T cells. The reads were generated on an Illumina HiSeq 1500. The public reads were run again by TCRdb, first through fastp at Q25 and then through MiXCR, and only productive beta chains were kept. Each entry merges the rows of one CDR3 protein and shows their most common DNA and genes. Present in this sample are about 830,000 distinct CDR3 sequences, approximately 32% of which were seen just once. Of the sample, over 10% is held by the ten largest clones. In the case of this clonotype: Its antigen specificity is not known. No much larger clone exists at a distance of one base, and base qualities are not known.

The receptor chain draws on TRBV27 and TRBJ2-5; confidence is insufficient to name the D gene. This clonotype originated in a human donor in good health (CMV status not recorded). Some clones in this sample may be carry-over from other donors' samples. This specimen consisted of cultured CD8+ T cells from PBMCs, obtained from culture after CMV antigen stimulation. The encoded CDR3 is CASRGPIERYQETQYF. The base sequence is TGTGCCAGCAGGGGCCCAATAGAAAGGTACCAAGAGACCCAGTACTTC.